This entry lists 10 T cell receptor beta chains sequenced from one sample in a study. TCRdb re-called the RT-PCR reads through MiXCR, storing one row per CDR3 protein. Found here are more than 600,000 distinct CDR3 sequences, over 12% of them singletons; the top ten hold 3.6%. Sequenced: memory CD4+ T cells from blood. The receptors here all came from a female donor in good health, serving as a healthy control.

This clonotype was observed at least ten times. The chain uses TRBV6-5 and TRBJ1-2; D gene ambiguous. CDR1 and CDR2 (germline): MNHEY, SVGAGI. V was cut by 7 bases and J by 4 bases, with 13 bases left in between. This CDR3 contains 13 residues. The chain's CDR3 is CASNPLRGYGYTF. For the CDR3, the DNA is TGTGCCAGCAACCCCCTCCGGGGCTATGGCTACACCTTC.

Concerning this clonotype: A much larger clone differs from this one at a single base, so this may be a read error. The CDR3 does not end in the conserved phenylalanine or tryptophan, so this is likely a read error. The V gene is TRBV7-7, the J gene TRBJ2-1; D is unclear. CDR3 size: 13 residues. Germline lookup yields CDR1 SSHAT and CDR2 FNYEAQ (reference sequence). Written as DNA, the CDR3 is TGTGCTAGCAGCTTAGACGCAGGAAATGAGCAGTTCTCC. Translated, it gives CASSLDAGNEQFS.

This clonotype came up many times. The J gene is TRBJ2-1, the V gene TRBV5-1; TRBD1 aligns across 7 bases. The V gene's germline CDR1 is SGHRS and CDR2 YFSETQ. The V and J ends lost 0 bases and 10 bases, in that order; junction bases with no gene match: 7. The CDR3 is made up of 14 amino acids. The CDR3: CASSLGTGLWEQFF. In DNA form, the CDR3 reads TGCGCCAGCAGCTTGGGGACAGGACTTTGGGAGCAGTTCTTC.

The sample holds many counts of this clonotype. This chain joins TRBV4-2 and TRBJ2-5; D ambiguous. V lost 6 bases and J 5 bases, leaving 13 bases between the germline ends. The CDR3 covers 13 residues. Germline V gives CDR1 LGHNA, CDR2 YNFKEQ. Here the CDR3 reads CASRDVRQETQYF. The CDR3 DNA reads TGTGCCAGCAGGGACGTTCGCCAGGAGACCCAGTACTTC.

This clonotype came up many times. This chain joins TRBV10-2 and TRBJ2-3; 11 bases are shared with TRBD2. The CDR3 is made up of 17 amino acids. The germline gives CDR1 WSHSY, CDR2 SAAADI. V shed 8 bases, J shed 3 bases, and the junction held 13 bases outside the gene matches. For the CDR3, the DNA is TGCGCCAGCGCTCGCCCACTAGCGGGAGTTGATACAGATACGCAGTATTTT. Its protein is CASARPLAGVDTDTQYF.

The chain joins TRBV6-1 to TRBJ2-1, with unresolved D. Trimming took 9 bases from V and 7 from J, leaving 13 bases between them. This CDR3 contains 12 residues. Germline V gene sequence: CDR1 MNHNS, CDR2 SASEGT. CDR3: CASKTILNEQFF. The CDR3, as DNA: TGTGCCAGTAAAACCATCCTTAATGAGCAGTTCTTC.

This clonotype has a count of ten or more. J is TRBJ2-3 and V is TRBV6-1; D could derive from TRBD1 or TRBD2 (5 bases each). The CDR3 spans 15 residues. Germline V gives CDR1 MNHNS, CDR2 SASEGT. V lost 10 bases and J lost 2, with 19 bases in between. The CDR3 protein is CATDPRDGVTDTQYF. The DNA for the CDR3 is TGTGCCACTGACCCCCGGGACGGGGTCACAGATACGCAGTATTTT.

This clonotype has a count of ten or more. The chain links TRBV5-6 to TRBJ1-2; D is unresolved. The CDR3 is made up of 11 amino acids. The germline V and J ends were trimmed by 2 bases and 1 base, with 0 bases remaining between them. Germline V CDR1 and CDR2: SGHDT, YYEEEE. CDR3 loop: CASSFNYGYTF. The CDR3 DNA is TGTGCCAGCAGCTTTAACTATGGCTACACCTTC.

V and J are TRBV1 and TRBJ2-7; the table's D gene call, TRBD2, was not cross checked with the DNA. TRBV1 has pseudogene status. The CDR3 runs to 16 residues. This CDR3 reads CTSSQAAAGESYEQYF. The CDR3 DNA reads TGCACCAGCAGCCAAGCAGCAGCGGGAGAATCCTACGAGCAGTACTTC.

This clonotype was found many times. The chain combines TRBV20-1 with TRBJ2-7; possibly TRBD1 or TRBD2 for D (5 bases each). V lost 2 bases, J lost 4 bases, and 9 bases lay in between. The V gene's germline CDR1 is DFQATT and CDR2 SNEGSKA (reference sequence). The CDR3 covers 12 residues. This CDR3 is CSARRDGYEQYF. The CDR3 bases are TGCAGTGCTAGAAGGGACGGATACGAGCAGTACTTC.